This T cell receptor beta chain appears in the sequencing data of a study of shared clonotypes between healthy human individuals. Study background: Each donor had three CD4 naive, three CD4 memory, two CD8 naive and one CD8 memory plate.

With respect to this clone: Its antigen is not identified.

Study-wide points: Having only a few donors restricted how much genetic and exposure-history diversity was captured. Non-shared clonotypes showed lower generation probabilities than clonotypes common to all four donors.

Deep-level settings were used for running the assay. TCRdb keeps only in-frame clones here, not all; method: immunoSEQ multiplex PCR. The table includes approximately 1.9 million clones, 90% to 95% detected once. In the naive CD8 group, cells lacked CD45RO and were positively selected for CCR7, so terminally differentiated effector memory CD45RA+ cells were left out. The sample was naive CD8+ T cells from PBMCs. This TCR came from a young man in good health. Some clones in this sample may be carry-over from other donors' samples.

The DNA for the CDR3 is TGTGCCAGCAGCGTAGGACGGGACCAGTTCTACGAGCAGTACTTC. This sequence encodes CASSVGRDQFYEQYF. The V gene is TRBV9, the J gene TRBJ2-7; the D call may be TRBD1 or TRBD2 (5 bases each). The V and J ends lost 0 bases and 3 bases respectively, with 13 bases between them. Germline V CDR1 and CDR2: SGDLS, YYNGEE. The CDR3 loop spans 15 amino acids.